The 27 T cell receptor beta chains presented below share a single source sample, sequenced in a study of T cell responses to AZD1222 COVID-19 vaccine. Generated by immunoSEQ multiplex PCR, the TCRdb table keeps only in-frame clones and is missing some. This table has some 110,000 clones, approximately 90% appearing once. Sequences were derived from peripheral blood, sampled 28 days after the second AZD1222 dose. All receptors come from an adult who received the AZD1222 COVID-19 vaccine.

As DNA, the CDR3 is TGTGCCAGTAGTAAGGGGGCAGGGGTAGCCTACGAGCAGTACTTC. It translates to CASSKGAGVAYEQYF. The chain combines TRBV19 with TRBJ2-7; 7 bases are a match to TRBD1. V lost 4 bases to trimming and J lost 2 bases; unmatched junction nucleotides: 8. CDR1 LNHDA and CDR2 SQIVND come from the germline V gene (reference sequence). The CDR3 totals 15 residues. The variable domain in full, completed from reference TRBV19 and TRBJ2-7, reads DGGITQSPKYLFRKEGQNVTLSCEQNLNHDAMYWYRQDPGQGLRLIYYSQIVNDFQKGDIAEGYSVSREKKESFPLTVTSAQKNPTAFYLCASSKGAGVAYEQYFGPGTRLTVT.

V gene TRBV7-9 combines with J gene TRBJ1-1; D is unresolved. Trimming shortened V by 5 bases and J by 0 bases, and 7 bases separated the two germline ends. The CDR3 consists of 13 residues. Germline CDR1 reads SEHNR; CDR2 reads FQNEAQ (reference sequence). CDR3: CASSPDLNTEAFF. In DNA form, the CDR3 reads TGTGCCAGCAGCCCAGACTTGAACACTGAAGCTTTCTTT.

Here the CDR3 reads CASSPLLEETQYF. The CDR3 nucleotides read TGTGCCAGCTCACCTTTACTAGAAGAGACCCAGTACTTC. This sequence joins TRBV18 and TRBJ2-5, with D perhaps TRBD2 (5 bases). The CDR3 contains 13 residues. The ends were cut back, 3 bases at V and 3 bases at J, with 8 bases in the middle. The germline V gene has CDR1 KGHSH and CDR2 LQKENI.

This chain joins TRBV4-1 and TRBJ2-7; D possibly corresponds to TRBD1 (6 bases). Trimming left V 1 base short and J 7 bases short, with 14 bases between. Germline V CDR1 and CDR2: MGHRA, YSYEKL. This CDR3 is built from 14 residues. The CDR3 sequence: CASSQGAGAGEQYF. CDR3 sequence (DNA): TGCGCCAGCAGCCAAGGAGCAGGGGCCGGGGAGCAGTACTTC.

The chain recombines TRBV19 with TRBJ1-2; 11 nucleotides match TRBD1. The V gene end was trimmed by 5 bases and the J gene end by 1 base; junction bases not matched to a gene: 6. Germline V lookup: CDR1 LNHDA, CDR2 SQIVND (reference sequence). This CDR3 is built from 16 residues. CDR3 DNA: TGTGCCAGTAGTCTAAGGACAGGGGGCCTTAACTATGGCTACACCTTC. Protein: CASSLRTGGLNYGYTF. The full variable domain, completed using reference TRBV19 and TRBJ1-2, is DGGITQSPKYLFRKEGQNVTLSCEQNLNHDAMYWYRQDPGQGLRLIYYSQIVNDFQKGDIAEGYSVSREKKESFPLTVTSAQKNPTAFYLCASSLRTGGLNYGYTFGSGTRLTVV.

The V call is TRBV9, the J call TRBJ2-3; D is unresolved. This CDR3 contains 12 residues. Trimming stripped 3 bases from V and 7 bases from J, with 9 bases between. Looked up from germline, CDR1 is SGDLS and CDR2 is YYNGEE. CDR3 residues: CASSESHNTQYF. The CDR3 DNA follows: TGTGCCAGCAGCGAGTCGCATAATACGCAGTATTTT.

The chain has TRBV9 and TRBJ2-1; TRBD2 matches 10 bases. The CDR3 length is 16 residues. Trimming took 4 bases from V and 4 from J; bases not matched to a gene: 8. Germline V gene data show CDR1 as SGDLS and CDR2 as YYNGEE. The DNA of the CDR3 is TGTGCCAGCAGCCCGCCGACTAGCGGGTCTTACAATGAGCAGTTCTTC. Protein: CASSPPTSGSYNEQFF. The full variable domain, in which reference TRBV9 and TRBJ2-1 provide the parts outside the CDR3, is DSGVTQTPKHLITATGQRVTLRCSPRSGDLSVYWYQQSLDQGLQFLIQYYNGEERAKGNILERFSAQQFPDLHSELNLSSLELGDSALYFCASSPPTSGSYNEQFFGPGTRLTVL.

The CDR3 coding sequence is TGCAGCGGGGGACAGGGGGCAGACTATGGCTACACCTTC. Encoded protein: CSGGQGADYGYTF. This rearrangement joins TRBV29-1 to TRBJ1-2, with TRBD1 matching over 12 bases. CDR3 size: 13 residues. V gave up 7 bases and J gave up 3 bases; unmatched junction bases: 3. Germline V CDR1 and CDR2: SQVTM, ANQGSEA.

V and J are TRBV3-1 (or the pseudogene TRBV3-2) and TRBJ2-3; 8 bases align to TRBD2. Germline CDR1 LGHDT, CDR2 YNNKEL (reference sequence). Trimming removed 4 bases from V and 0 bases from J; junction bases left unmatched: 6. There are 16 residues in the CDR3. CDR3 residues: CASSRPSGLSTDTQYF. The CDR3, as DNA: TGTGCCAGCAGCCGGCCTAGCGGGTTGAGCACAGATACGCAGTATTTT.

This clone was detected only a few times. The chain has TRBV5-1 and TRBJ1-6; D remains unclear. CDR3 length: 13 amino acids. V was shortened by 4 bases and J by 6 bases, with 8 bases between the two germline ends. CDR1 and CDR2 (germline): SGHRS, YFSETQ. The CDR3 spells CASSIRPNSPLHF. The CDR3 DNA sequence: TGCGCCAGCAGCATCCGCCCTAATTCACCCCTCCACTTT.

The rearrangement uses TRBV29-1 and TRBJ2-3; D is unresolved. This CDR3 has 11 amino acids. Trimming took 7 bases from V and 5 from J, leaving 10 bases between them. Germline CDR1 is SQVTM and CDR2 is ANQGSEA. The CDR3 DNA sequence: TGCAGCGCCCTAAGCGTAGATACGCAGTATTTT. It codes for CSALSVDTQYF.

The rearrangement uses TRBV3-1 (or the pseudogene TRBV3-2) and TRBJ1-2, with 8 bases identical to TRBD1. Germline trimming cut 4 bases from V and 7 bases from J; bases unmatched to any gene: 8. The CDR3 covers 14 residues. CDR1 and CDR2 from the germline V gene are LGHDT and YNNKEL (reference sequence). The CDR3 DNA is TGTGCCAGCAGCCCCTGGACAGGGAATAGTGGCTACACCTTC. Protein sequence: CASSPWTGNSGYTF.

This clone was picked up a small number of times. The chain uses TRBV28 and TRBJ2-7; TRBD1 is a possible D gene (5 bases). V dropped 6 bases and J dropped 2 bases, with 17 bases sitting between them. In germline, CDR1 is MDHEN, CDR2 SYDVKM. This CDR3 is 15 amino acids long. The chain's CDR3 is CASRDESTGAYEQYF. The CDR3 nucleotides are TGTGCCAGCAGGGATGAGTCAACAGGAGCCTACGAGCAGTACTTC.

In DNA, the CDR3 is TGTGCCAGCAGCTTGACCGGGACAGGGGCTGGGGCCAACGTCCTGACTTTC. As protein: CASSLTGTGAGANVLTF. The chain links TRBV5-4 to TRBJ2-6, with 10 positions matching TRBD1. Trimming at V came to 1 base and at J to 2 bases, leaving 3 bases not matched to a gene. Germline V gives CDR1 SGHNT, CDR2 YYREEE (reference sequence). The CDR3 contains 17 residues.

The CDR3 sequence: CASSLGGNTEAFF. For the CDR3, the DNA is TGTGCCAGCAGCCTTGGCGGGAACACTGAAGCTTTCTTT. The chain combines TRBV11-3 with TRBJ1-1, with D unclear. Trimming removed 5 bases at V and 1 base at J, with 8 bases between. This CDR3 comprises 13 residues. Per the germline V gene, CDR1 is SGHNT and CDR2 is YENEEA.

This chain uses TRBV7-8 with TRBJ2-7, with D perhaps matching TRBD1 (5 bases). The V gene lost 5 bases and the J gene lost 4 bases, with 33 bases spanning the gap. Germline CDR1 is SGHVS and CDR2 is FQNEAQ. This CDR3 is 20 amino acids long. DNA of the CDR3: TGTGCCAGCAGCCCCACTTATTCGGCCAGGGTTGTTCGGTATCGGTACGAGCAGTACTTC. It yields the protein CASSPTYSARVVRYRYEQYF.

The chain is built from TRBV6-5 and TRBJ1-5, with D hard to call. This CDR3 is built from 14 residues. The V gene's germline CDR1 is MNHEY and CDR2 SVGAGI. V lost 2 bases and J 7 bases, leaving 12 bases between the germline ends. CDR3 DNA sequence: TGTGCCAGCAGTTACGGGAGGGCAGGACAGCCCCAGCATTTT. Its translation is CASSYGRAGQPQHF.

V is TRBV6-5 and J is TRBJ2-7; D might be TRBD2 (5 bases). The CDR3 runs to 14 residues. Germline V gene data show CDR1 as MNHEY and CDR2 as SVGAGI. The ends were cut back, 5 bases at V and 4 bases at J, with 15 bases in the middle. The CDR3 DNA follows: TGTGCCAGCAGTCGGACTCCCGAGCGGTACGAGCAGTACTTC. Translation: CASSRTPERYEQYF.

The chain links TRBV11-3 to TRBJ1-6; tentatively, D is TRBD1 (5 bases). This CDR3 has 16 amino acids. Germline V gives CDR1 SGHNT, CDR2 YENEEA. V was clipped by 7 bases and J by 6 bases, with 19 bases between them. The CDR3 region is CASTKTRDRGNSPLHF. The CDR3 region has the DNA TGTGCCAGCACCAAGACCCGGGACCGGGGTAATTCACCCCTCCACTTT.

The chain has TRBV29-1 and TRBJ1-1; possible D gene TRBD1, 6 bases. This CDR3 has 14 residues. V was clipped by 1 base and J by 4 bases, with 13 bases between them. The germline CDR1 and CDR2 sequences are SQVTM and ANQGSEA. CDR3 protein: CSVEGVSGATEAFF. DNA of the CDR3: TGCAGCGTTGAAGGGGTATCAGGGGCCACTGAAGCTTTCTTT.

The V and J genes are TRBV7-2 and TRBJ1-5; the D gene is possibly TRBD1 (5 bases). Germline CDR1 and CDR2: SGHTA and FQGNSA. The CDR3 spans 15 residues. The V gene lost 1 base and the J gene lost 6 bases, with 13 bases spanning the gap. The CDR3 here is CASSLVQGASQPQHF. Here the CDR3 DNA reads TGTGCCAGCAGCTTAGTGCAGGGAGCGAGTCAGCCCCAGCATTTT.

The chain couples TRBV29-1 to TRBJ2-5, with TRBD2 matching over 12 bases. Germline V gives CDR1 SQVTM, CDR2 ANQGSEA. The CDR3 has 14 amino acids. Germline trimming cut 6 bases from V and 4 bases from J; bases unmatched to any gene: 6. The CDR3, as DNA: TGCAGCGTCGACCCGGGACTAGCGGGAGAGACCCAGTACTTC. The encoded protein is CSVDPGLAGETQYF.

The chain recombines TRBV6-5 with TRBJ1-3; D is unclear. Germline CDR1 and CDR2: MNHEY and SVGAGI. CDR3 length: 13 amino acids. Trimming took off 4 bases at V and 2 bases at J, with 6 bases between the two ends. DNA for the CDR3: TGTGCCAGCAGTTTCAGAACTGGAAACACCATATATTTT. Residues: CASSFRTGNTIYF.

J is TRBJ2-5 and V is TRBV29-1; 7 bases agree with TRBD2. Germline V lookup: CDR1 SQVTM, CDR2 ANQGSEA. J gave up 7 bases and V 0 bases, and 5 bases lay outside the gene matches. This CDR3 contains 13 residues. The CDR3 DNA sequence: TGCAGCGTTGAAGATATCGGGGAGGGGACCCAGTACTTC. Its protein product is CSVEDIGEGTQYF.

J is TRBJ2-3 and V is TRBV4-2; the match to TRBD1 covers 8 bases. V was pared by 2 bases and J by 5 bases, with 6 bases of the junction left unmatched. In germline, CDR1 is LGHNA, CDR2 YNFKEQ. The CDR3 spans 15 residues. The CDR3: CASSQPTGAGDTQYF. The CDR3 DNA reads TGTGCCAGCAGCCAACCGACAGGGGCGGGAGATACGCAGTATTTT.

This chain joins TRBV7-9 and TRBJ2-7; the match to TRBD2 covers 8 bases. V lost 1 base to trimming and J lost 0 bases; unmatched junction nucleotides: 8. CDR3 length: 17 amino acids. Germline loops: CDR1 SEHNR, CDR2 FQNEAQ (reference sequence). The CDR3 DNA sequence: TGTGCCAGCAGCTTAGACGAACTAGCGGAGCCCTCCTACGAGCAGTACTTC. Translating it yields CASSLDELAEPSYEQYF.

This clone has only one observation. The rearrangement links TRBV14 to TRBJ2-7; 7 positions match TRBD1. Germline V gene data show CDR1 as SGHDN and CDR2 as FVKESK. V lost 1 base to trimming and J lost 4 bases; unmatched junction nucleotides: 7. The CDR3 has 15 amino acids. This CDR3 is CASSQAGTVIYEQYF. The CDR3 DNA follows: TGTGCCAGCAGCCAAGCCGGGACAGTTATTTACGAGCAGTACTTC.